Listed below are T cell receptor beta chains from one sample, sequenced in a study of T cell responses to AZD1222 COVID-19 vaccine. Method: immunoSEQ multiplex PCR; TCRdb's copy keeps in-frame clones and lacks some. Of some 92,000 clones listed, roughly 90% are singletons. Sequencing was performed on peripheral blood, taken on day 0 of AZD1222 vaccination. The receptors derive from an adult in good health. Both conserved end residues are part of each CDR3. The order of the fields is CDR3 protein, clone size, V gene, D gene. A D gene is named only where the DNA matches it firmly. Part of the rows lack a size; the others show once, few, many or a class for expanded clones.

CASSLEGSNQPQHF NA TRBV5-1 NA
CASSPSRGNNSPLHF NA TRBV28 NA
CAISVGDAQPQHF NA TRBV10-3 NA
CASSFRDRGDTGELFF NA TRBV7-9 TRBD1
CASSHHSQGQPNQPQHF NA TRBV19 TRBD1
CASSQDPGSGYTF NA TRBV3-1/TRBV3-2 NA
CASSPSGTNYEKLFF NA TRBV9 NA
CASSSGLAGARYTGELFF NA TRBV11-2 TRBD2
CATSSPRGNEQYF NA TRBV15 NA
CATSATVDNEQFF NA TRBV15 NA
CASSLTGSYNSPLHF NA TRBV7-2 NA
CASSFEFGTDTEAFF NA TRBV5-1 NA
CASSFSGVAEAFF NA TRBV28 NA
CASSSQTSFAGVWGQYF NA TRBV28 TRBD2
CASSLAPTGMSHGYTF NA TRBV11-1 NA
CASSSAAGGTEAFF NA TRBV28 NA
CASSSGLVRASGELFF once TRBV3-1/TRBV3-2 TRBD2
CASSWDLGNTIYF once TRBV7-9 NA
CASSQDYRQSEAFF NA TRBV4-3 NA